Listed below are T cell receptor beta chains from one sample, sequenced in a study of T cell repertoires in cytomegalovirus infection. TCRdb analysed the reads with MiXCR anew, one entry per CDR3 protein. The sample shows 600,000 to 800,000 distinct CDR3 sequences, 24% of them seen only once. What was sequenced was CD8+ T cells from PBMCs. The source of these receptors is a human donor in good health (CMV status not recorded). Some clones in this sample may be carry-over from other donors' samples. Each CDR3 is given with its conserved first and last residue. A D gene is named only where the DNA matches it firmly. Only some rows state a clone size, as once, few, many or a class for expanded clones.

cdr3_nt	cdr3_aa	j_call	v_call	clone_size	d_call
TGTGCCAGTAGTAGACAGGGGACCCGCACTATGAACACTGAAGCTTTCTTT	CASSRQGTRTMNTEAFF	TRBJ1-1	TRBV19	NA	TRBD1
TGTGCCAGCAGCTTCCCCGGAGGGGAACAAAAGACTAATCAACCCCAGCATTTT	CASSFPGGEQKTNQPQHF	TRBJ1-5	TRBV2	few	NA
TGTGCCAGCAGCTCCCTGGACAGTAACTACGAGCAGTACTTC	CASSSLDSNYEQYF	TRBJ2-7	TRBV7-9	many	NA
TGTGCCAGCACCGCAGGGCAGGGCACAGATACGCAGTATTTT	CASTAGQGTDTQYF	TRBJ2-3	TRBV6-5	NA	NA
TGCAGCGTTATTTTTTGGGGGGCGCTTGGTGATTCACCCCTCCACTTT	CSVIFWGALGDSPLHF	TRBJ1-6	TRBV29-1	NA	NA
TGTGCCAGCAGCTTACCCAGGGGGAACCGACTTGGGAGCGGGGGAGACAATGAGCAGTTCTTC	CASSLPRGNRLGSGGDNEQFF	TRBJ2-1	TRBV13	NA	NA
TGTGCCAGCATCGCTGACTGGCCGGTTACTGAAGCTTTCTTT	CASIADWPVTEAFF	TRBJ1-1	TRBV7-9	NA	NA
TGTGCCAGCAGTTTAGGGGCGGGGGGGCCAACTGAGACCCAGTACTTC	CASSLGAGGPTETQYF	TRBJ2-5	TRBV28	NA	TRBD2
TGTGCCAGCAGTTCAATCGGGACAGGGGACGGCAATGAGCAGTTCTTC	CASSSIGTGDGNEQFF	TRBJ2-1	TRBV27	NA	TRBD1
TGTGCCAGCAGCTTACAGGCCCACAATGAGCAGTTCTTC	CASSLQAHNEQFF	TRBJ2-1	TRBV7-6	many	NA
TGTGCCAGCAGTTACCAACGGATGAACACTGATGCTTGCTTT	CASSYQRMNTDACF	TRBJ1-1	TRBV6-6	NA	NA
TGTGCCAGCAGCTTAATATCGGGACACCTGAACACTGAAGCTTTCTTT	CASSLISGHLNTEAFF	TRBJ1-1	TRBV7-9	NA	NA
TGTGCCAGCAGCTTATCGCAGAGCTCCTACAATGAGCAGTTCTTC	CASSLSQSSYNEQFF	TRBJ2-1	TRBV7-6	many	NA
TGTGCCAGCAGCTTACTAGCGGGGGTACGCCACGCGAGCACCGGGGAGCTGTTTTTT	CASSLLAGVRHASTGELFF	TRBJ2-2	TRBV7-2	few	TRBD2
TGTGCCAGCAGCCAAGGGTTGATGCAGCCCCAGCATTTT	CASSQGLMQPQHF	TRBJ1-5	TRBV27	many	NA
TGTGCCAGCAGTTACGAGGACTACTTTTACGGGGAGCTGTTTTTT	CASSYEDYFYGELFF	TRBJ2-2	TRBV6-2/TRBV6-3	NA	NA
TGTGCCAGCAGCTTAGAACTAGCGGGGGTCCAAGAGACCCAGTACTTC	CASSLELAGVQETQYF	TRBJ2-5	TRBV7-8	many	TRBD2
TGCAGTGCTAGAGTTTCCAGGGCTAATTCACCCCTCCACTTT	CSARVSRANSPLHF	TRBJ1-6	TRBV20-1	NA	NA
TGTGCCAGCAGCCCTGACAGGGTGGGCACTGAAGCTTTCTTT	CASSPDRVGTEAFF	TRBJ1-1	TRBV7-9	NA	TRBD1
TGTGCCAGCAGCTTAGTGGCGCACTCCTATAATTCACCCCTCCACTTT	CASSLVAHSYNSPLHF	TRBJ1-6	TRBV7-2	many	NA
TGTGCCAGCAGCTCCCTCTTAACTATTGGCTACACCTTC	CASSSLLTIGYTF	TRBJ1-2	TRBV7-2	many	NA
TGCGCCAGCAGCCAAGAGCACTCAGATACGCAGTATTTT	CASSQEHSDTQYF	TRBJ2-3	TRBV4-3	few	NA
TGTGCCAGCAGCTCTGAGGGGGGACAGGACTACAATGAGCAGTTCTTC	CASSSEGGQDYNEQFF	TRBJ2-1	TRBV12-3/TRBV12-4	NA	TRBD1
TGTGCCACCAGCAGAGATGGGGTGGGGACACCTAAGTACCAAGAGACCCAGTACTTC	CATSRDGVGTPKYQETQYF	TRBJ2-5	TRBV15	NA	NA
TGTGCCAGCAGTTACTCGAGGGGGAGTATCACTGAAGCTTTCTTT	CASSYSRGSITEAFF	TRBJ1-1	TRBV6-5	NA	NA
TGTGCCAGCAGCTTGTCCCGGGGGGGCCCCTACAATGAGCAGTTCTTC	CASSLSRGGPYNEQFF	TRBJ2-1	TRBV7-6	few	TRBD2
TGTGCCAGCAGTTACCGACAGATATCAAATGAGCAGTTCTTC	CASSYRQISNEQFF	TRBJ2-1	TRBV28	many	NA
TGTGCTAGTGGGTCCGGGACTAACTCCTACAATGAGCAGTTCTTC	CASGSGTNSYNEQFF	TRBJ2-1	TRBV12-5	many	TRBD2
TGTTCCAGCAGTCCCAGGGGACCCCACACCGGGGAGCTGTTTTTT	CSSSPRGPHTGELFF	TRBJ2-2	TRBV6-1	NA	NA
TGTGCCAGCAGCGCAGGACACTCCTATGGCTACACCTTC	CASSAGHSYGYTF	TRBJ1-2	TRBV7-9	many	NA
TGTGCCAGCAGCCGCAGGGCGGGGGACCCCCGTGATACGCAGTATTTT	CASSRRAGDPRDTQYF	TRBJ2-3	TRBV4-2	NA	TRBD2
TGTGCCAGCAGCGAGGAAGCCGAAGAGACCCAGTACTTC	CASSEEAEETQYF	TRBJ2-5	TRBV7-9	many	NA
TGTGCCAGCAGCTTAGGAGAATCTTCTTGGGGTGAGCAGTTCTTC	CASSLGESSWGEQFF	TRBJ2-1	TRBV7-2	many	NA
TGTGCCAGCAGTTATTACCCTGAAGCGGGGGGGCTTTCAGATACGCAGTATTTT	CASSYYPEAGGLSDTQYF	TRBJ2-3	TRBV6-2/TRBV6-3	NA	TRBD2
TGTGCCAGCAGTCTGACAGGGGCGCCCAGGGAAGACAATGAGCAGTTCTTC	CASSLTGAPREDNEQFF	TRBJ2-1	TRBV2	NA	TRBD1
TGTGCCAGCAGCCCCTACAGAGTCGACATAAGTCCGCAGTATTTT	CASSPYRVDISPQYF	TRBJ2-3	TRBV7-9	many	NA
TGTGCCACCAGCAGAGGTCCCACAGGGAACACTGAAGCTTTCTTT	CATSRGPTGNTEAFF	TRBJ1-1	TRBV15	NA	NA
TGTGCCAGCAGCCCTTGGGACAGGGGTCTTGGAAACACCATATATTTT	CASSPWDRGLGNTIYF	TRBJ1-3	TRBV11-2	NA	TRBD1
TGTGCCAGCAGCTTAAACCCTGGACTAGCGGGGGGTAGGAGCTCCTACAATGAGCAGTTCTTC	CASSLNPGLAGGRSSYNEQFF	TRBJ2-1	TRBV7-2	many	TRBD2
TGTGCCAGCAGCTTAGGCGGGGACAGGGATGGCTACACCTTC	CASSLGGDRDGYTF	TRBJ1-2	TRBV7-9	NA	TRBD1
TGTGCCAGCAGTTCTGACAGGGAATACACTGAAGCTTTCTTT	CASSSDREYTEAFF	TRBJ1-1	TRBV2	NA	TRBD1
TGCAGTGCTAGAAGCCGGGACAGGGGGCCGAAGGAAGCTTTCTTT	CSARSRDRGPKEAFF	TRBJ1-1	TRBV20-1	NA	TRBD1
TGTGCCAGCAGCTCGGGACTTCTTTACAATGAGCAGTTCTTC	CASSSGLLYNEQFF	TRBJ2-1	TRBV12-3/TRBV12-4	NA	NA
TGTGCCAGCAGTTCGGTCGGACCCCCGCCAGATACGCAGTATTTT	CASSSVGPPPDTQYF	TRBJ2-3	TRBV6-1	NA	NA
TGCGCCAGCAGCCCCGACAGGCTAGATGAAAAACTGTTTTTT	CASSPDRLDEKLFF	TRBJ1-4	TRBV5-1	few	NA
TGTGCCAGCAGCAACAGGGGGCTGAACACTGAAGCTTTCTTT	CASSNRGLNTEAFF	TRBJ1-1	TRBV28	NA	TRBD1
TGTGCCAGCAGTGTACAGGGGGCGAGGGGCTACACCTTC	CASSVQGARGYTF	TRBJ1-2	TRBV6-5	few	TRBD1
TGTGCCAGCAGCCGACCGTGGAACACTGAAGCTTTCTTT	CASSRPWNTEAFF	TRBJ1-1	TRBV27	few	NA
TGCAGCGTCAGCCCCGACTACTATGGGACCTCCGAGCAGTACTTC	CSVSPDYYGTSEQYF	TRBJ2-7	TRBV29-1	NA	NA
TGTGCCAGCAGCGACGTGGCAGGGTACGAGCAGTACTTC	CASSDVAGYEQYF	TRBJ2-7	TRBV28	many	NA
TGTGCCAGCAGCCAAGATTGGGGGGAAGTCGAGCAGTACTTC	CASSQDWGEVEQYF	TRBJ2-7	TRBV14	NA	NA
TGCGCCAGCAGCCAAATAGGGGATTTAGGCTACACCTTC	CASSQIGDLGYTF	TRBJ1-2	TRBV4-3	NA	NA
TGTGCCAGCAGTTCCCTTTCCAAACAGGGGGATAACTATGGCTACACCTTC	CASSSLSKQGDNYGYTF	TRBJ1-2	TRBV12-3/TRBV12-4	many	TRBD1
TGTGCCAGCAGCCAAGATCAAGAAGGGGTCCCTAGCACAGATACGCAGTATTTT	CASSQDQEGVPSTDTQYF	TRBJ2-3	TRBV4-2	NA	NA
TGCAGCGTTTTAGGACTAGCGGGGTCGAGCTCCTATAATGAGCAGTTCTTC	CSVLGLAGSSSYNEQFF	TRBJ2-1	TRBV29-1	NA	TRBD2
TGTGCCAGCAGTGAATCGACAGTGAACACTGAAGCTTTCTTT	CASSESTVNTEAFF	TRBJ1-1	TRBV6-4	many	NA
TGTGCCAGCAGGTTTGGACTAGCGGGGAATGAGCAGTTCTTC	CASRFGLAGNEQFF	TRBJ2-1	TRBV6-2/TRBV6-3	few	TRBD2